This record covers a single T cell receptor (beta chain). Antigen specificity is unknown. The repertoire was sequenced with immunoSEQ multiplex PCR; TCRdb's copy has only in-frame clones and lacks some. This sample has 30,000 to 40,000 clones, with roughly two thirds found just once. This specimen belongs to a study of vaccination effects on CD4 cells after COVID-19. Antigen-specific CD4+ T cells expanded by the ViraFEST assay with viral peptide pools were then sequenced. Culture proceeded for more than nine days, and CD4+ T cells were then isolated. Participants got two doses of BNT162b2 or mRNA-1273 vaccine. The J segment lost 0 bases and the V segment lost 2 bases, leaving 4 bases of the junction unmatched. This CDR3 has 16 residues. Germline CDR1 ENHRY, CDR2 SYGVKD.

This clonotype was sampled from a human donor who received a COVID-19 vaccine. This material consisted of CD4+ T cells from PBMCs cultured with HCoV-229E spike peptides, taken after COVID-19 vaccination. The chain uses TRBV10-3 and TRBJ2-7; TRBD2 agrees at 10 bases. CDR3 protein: CAISEGLAVSSYEQYF. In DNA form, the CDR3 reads TGTGCCATCAGTGAGGGACTAGCGGTAAGCTCCTACGAGCAGTACTTC.